The next 21 T cell receptor beta chains were all read from a single sample in a study of T cells and Merkel cell carcinoma outcomes (dated by TCRdb to about 2020). The protocol used for the library was the immunoSEQ multiplex PCR assay. Here the immuneACCESS table is served through TCRdb, limited to in-frame sequences with V and J called. Missing clones are a known gap in these copies; in checked studies unresolved V genes cover under half, and the rest lacks a known reason. The sample has about 10,000 clones on record, around four fifths of them singletons. 2% to 3% of the sample comes from the top ten. Source material: tumor tissue from Merkel cell carcinoma. The receptors derive from a human donor with Merkel cell carcinoma.

The J gene is TRBJ1-2, the V gene TRBV6-6; D unclear. The CDR3 has 12 residues. Germline V gives CDR1 MNHNY, CDR2 SVGAGI (reference sequence). Trimming cost V 0 bases and J 6 bases, with 5 bases left between them. CDR3 region: CASSYSGDGYTF. CDR3 nucleotides: TGTGCCAGCAGTTACTCTGGGGATGGCTACACCTTC.

V is TRBV5-4 and J is TRBJ2-5; D perhaps matches TRBD2 (6 bases). The V gene lost 4 bases and the J gene lost 5 bases, with 15 bases spanning the gap. Germline lookup yields CDR1 SGHNT and CDR2 YYREEE (reference sequence). CDR3 size: 14 residues. The CDR3 DNA sequence: TGTGCCAGCAGCCCGGCGGGGCCGCTTGAGACCCAGTACTTC. Translated, it gives CASSPAGPLETQYF. Full variable domain (missing parts from reference TRBV5-4 and TRBJ2-5): ETGVTQSPTHLIKTRGQQVTLRCSSQSGHNTVSWYQQALGQGPQFIFQYYREEENGRGNFPPRFSGLQFPNYSSELNVNALELDDSALYLCASSPAGPLETQYFGPGTRLLVL.

The rearrangement links TRBV5-1 to TRBJ2-1, with D possibly being TRBD2 (5 bases). Germline-derived CDR1 and CDR2 are SGHRS and YFSETQ. The germline V and J ends were trimmed by 2 bases and 13 bases, with 16 bases remaining between them. CDR3 length: 13 residues. CDR3 loop: CASSFGVGSSQFF. The CDR3 nucleotides are TGCGCCAGCAGCTTCGGGGTGGGTAGCTCCCAGTTCTTC.

The V and J genes are TRBV7-9 and TRBJ2-5; no reliable D call. V lost 1 base and J 5 bases, leaving 2 bases between the germline ends. Germline lookup yields CDR1 SEHNR and CDR2 FQNEAQ (reference sequence). The CDR3 is made up of 11 amino acids. CDR3 bases: TGTGCCAGCAGCTTAGTTGAGACCCAGTACTTC. Residues: CASSLVETQYF. Based on the CDR3 plus reference TRBV7-9 and TRBJ2-5, the full variable domain is DTGVSQNPRHKITKRGQNVTFRCDPISEHNRLYWYRQTLGQGPEFLTYFQNEAQLEKSRLLSDRFSAERPKGSFSTLEIQRTEQGDSAMYLCASSLVETQYFGPGTRLLVL.

The V gene is TRBV5-6, the J gene TRBJ1-6; 9 bases map to TRBD1. Germline values: CDR1 SGHDT, CDR2 YYEEEE. The V gene end was trimmed by 3 bases and the J gene end by 10 bases; junction bases not matched to a gene: 8. The CDR3 length is 15 residues. CDR3 nucleotides: TGTGCCAGCAGCTGGACAACAGGGGGCGAATCACCCCTCCACTTT. Amino acid sequence: CASSWTTGGESPLHF.

The CDR3 loop reads CASSFKGGMAGELFF. CDR3 bases: TGTGCCAGCAGCTTCAAGGGTGGAATGGCCGGGGAGCTGTTTTTT. The V gene is TRBV5-4, the J gene TRBJ2-2; D is ambiguous. This CDR3 is 15 amino acids long. Deletions cut 2 bases from V and 6 bases from J, with 14 bases between. Per the germline V gene, CDR1 is SGHNT and CDR2 is YYREEE (reference sequence).

The rearrangement links TRBV5-1 to TRBJ1-4; 7 positions agree with TRBD1. The CDR3 has 18 residues. CDR1 and CDR2 from the germline V gene are SGHRS and YFSETQ. Trimming took 5 bases from V and 0 from J; bases not matched to a gene: 13. The CDR3 bases are TGCGCCAGCAGTTATAATCTGGGACAGACTTCAACTAATGAAAAACTGTTTTTT. Translating gives CASSYNLGQTSTNEKLFF. The full variable domain, with the rest looked up from reference TRBV5-1 and TRBJ1-4, is KAGVTQTPRYLIKTRGQQVTLSCSPISGHRSVSWYQQTPGQGLQFLFEYFSETQRNKGNFPGRFSGRQFSNSRSEMNVSTLELGDSALYLCASSYNLGQTSTNEKLFFGSGTQLSVL.

The sample holds a few counts of this clone. The chain links TRBV4-1 to TRBJ2-4; D uncertain. CDR1 is MGHRA and CDR2 is YSYEKL in the germline V gene. The CDR3 is 13 amino acids. V gave up 1 base and J gave up 5 bases, with 6 bases separating them. CDR3 residues: CASSQVWENIQYF. In DNA, the CDR3 is TGCGCCAGCAGCCAAGTTTGGGAAAACATTCAGTACTTC.

The J gene is TRBJ1-5, the V gene TRBV6-6; D is possibly TRBD1 (5 bases). The V end lost 1 base, the J end lost 7 bases, and 14 bases lay between the germline ends. CDR1 MNHNY and CDR2 SVGAGI come from the germline V gene (reference sequence). The length of the CDR3 is 15 residues. Here the CDR3 reads CASSYLGQGLQPQHF. Written as DNA, the CDR3 is TGTGCCAGCAGTTACTTGGGGCAGGGATTGCAGCCCCAGCATTTT.

With respect to this clone: In the same sample, other DNA sequences code for this CDR3. V and J are TRBV20-1 and TRBJ2-1; no firm D call. Trimming took 3 bases from V and 8 from J, leaving 5 bases between them. The CDR3 spans 10 residues. Germline loops: CDR1 DFQATT, CDR2 SNEGSKA (reference sequence). The CDR3: CSASSHEQFF. CDR3 bases: TGCAGTGCTAGTAGCCATGAGCAGTTCTTC.

This chain links TRBV6-1 with TRBJ1-1; D unclear. Trimming took off 3 bases at V and 4 bases at J, with 9 bases between the two ends. The CDR3 is made up of 13 amino acids. Per the germline V gene, CDR1 is MNHNS and CDR2 is SASEGT. CDR3 region: CASSEMVITEAFF. The CDR3 DNA reads TGTGCCAGCAGTGAGATGGTTATCACTGAAGCTTTCTTT.

The chain uses TRBV5-1 and TRBJ2-7; weak D call: TRBD2 (6 bases). Trimming took off 0 bases at V and 6 bases at J, with 7 bases between the two ends. The germline gives CDR1 SGHRS, CDR2 YFSETQ. The CDR3 is made up of 12 amino acids. The CDR3 DNA is TGCGCCAGCAGCTTGGGGGAGGTCGAGCAGTACTTC. The encoded protein is CASSLGEVEQYF.

Regarding this clone: At one of its ends the junction is not consistent with the germline gene, which may arise from a read error. The gene calls are TRBV18 and TRBJ1-5; TRBD1 might be the D (6 bases). The CDR3 is 16 residues long. Germline loops: CDR1 KGHSH, CDR2 LQKENI. Here the CDR3 reads CASSPRGAAGNQPQHF. In DNA, the CDR3 is TGTGCCAGCTCTCCACGGGGGGCGGCGGGCAATCAGCCCCAGCATTTT.

The chain couples TRBV5-4 to TRBJ1-2, with TRBD1 matching over 9 bases. The V gene's germline CDR1 is SGHNT and CDR2 YYREEE (reference sequence). The CDR3 is 17 amino acids. V gave up 5 bases and J gave up 4 bases; unmatched junction bases: 15. The CDR3 spells CASSFPTGGASGYGYTF. The DNA for the CDR3 is TGTGCCAGCAGTTTCCCTACAGGGGGCGCATCCGGCTATGGCTACACCTTC.

The chain employs TRBV29-1 and TRBJ1-1; D ambiguous. Germline assignment: CDR1 SQVTM and CDR2 ANQGSEA. This CDR3 is 14 amino acids long. Trimming cost V 1 base and J 0 bases, with 9 bases left between them. CDR3 amino acids: CSVEGKVLNTEAFF. DNA for the CDR3: TGCAGCGTTGAAGGGAAGGTCCTGAACACTGAAGCTTTCTTT.

The V and J genes are TRBV7-9 and TRBJ2-3; 8 bases are a match to TRBD2. Trimming took 0 bases from V and 1 from J; bases not matched to a gene: 6. Looked up from germline, CDR1 is SEHNR and CDR2 is FQNEAQ (reference sequence). The CDR3 is 17 amino acids. The CDR3 coding sequence is TGTGCCAGCAGCTTAGCATCAGCGGGGGCCCGCACAGATACGCAGTATTTT. It specifies CASSLASAGARTDTQYF.

The rearrangement links TRBV28 to TRBJ1-5; D is undetermined. This CDR3 contains 14 residues. Germline CDR1 MDHEN, CDR2 SYDVKM. The V and J ends lost 7 bases and 0 bases respectively, with 10 bases between them. CDR3 in DNA: TGTGCCAGCATGGGCAGTTATAGCAATCAGCCCCAGCATTTT. Its protein product is CASMGSYSNQPQHF.

The J gene is TRBJ1-1, the V gene TRBV28, with 8 bases aligning to TRBD1. The CDR3 sequence is 13 residues long. The V segment lost 5 bases and the J segment 7 bases; nucleotides outside the gene matches: 6. Germline V gene data show CDR1 as MDHEN and CDR2 as SYDVKM. Here the CDR3 DNA reads TGTGCCAGCAGTCCTTTGGACAGGGATGAAGCTTTCTTT. Residues: CASSPLDRDEAFF.

V gene TRBV5-1 combines with J gene TRBJ2-3; perhaps D is TRBD1 or TRBD2 (5 bases each). The CDR3 is made up of 16 amino acids. Trimming cost V 0 bases and J 2 bases, with 13 bases left between them. Germline V CDR1 and CDR2: SGHRS, YFSETQ. The CDR3 region is CASSLDGARDTDTQYF. The CDR3 DNA reads as TGCGCCAGCAGCTTGGACGGGGCCAGGGACACAGATACGCAGTATTTT. Full variable domain (rest looked up from reference TRBV5-1 and TRBJ2-3): KAGVTQTPRYLIKTRGQQVTLSCSPISGHRSVSWYQQTPGQGLQFLFEYFSETQRNKGNFPGRFSGRQFSNSRSEMNVSTLELGDSALYLCASSLDGARDTDTQYFGPGTRLTVL.

V gene TRBV5-8 combines with J gene TRBJ2-3, with D possibly matching TRBD1 (5 bases). The CDR3 contains 13 residues. CDR1 and CDR2 (germline): SGHTS, YDEGEE. V shed 2 bases and J shed 3 bases, with 7 bases lying between them. As DNA, the CDR3 is TGTGCCAGCAGCTTTCGACAGACAGATACGCAGTATTTT. Encoded protein: CASSFRQTDTQYF.

The chain's CDR3 is CASSLWRGGETQYF. The CDR3 nucleotides are TGTGCCAGCAGCTTGTGGCGGGGAGGGGAGACCCAGTACTTC. V and J are TRBV5-4 and TRBJ2-5; the match to TRBD2 covers 7 bases. This CDR3 spans 14 amino acids. Germline lookup yields CDR1 SGHNT and CDR2 YYREEE (reference sequence). Trimming at V came to 1 base and at J to 5 bases, leaving 5 bases not matched to a gene.